This T cell receptor beta chain is from a study of T cell repertoires in cytomegalovirus infection. Whole-study context: Recently identified HLA-C-restricted CMV epitopes and well-studied HLA-B-restricted CMV epitopes were used by the study. From public TCR beta signatures came an indication of both CMV infection and matching HLA type.

This clonotype was recorded at least ten times. Its antigen is currently unknown. Germline lookup yields CDR1 SGHTA and CDR2 FQGNSA. The CDR3 is 18 residues long. Deletions cut 3 bases from V and 0 bases from J, with 17 bases between. A single record per CDR3 protein comes from TCRdb applying MiXCR to the reads. The sample yields some 130,000 distinct CDR3 sequences, 25% to 35% seen once. Findings of the study overall: Of the TCR beta families, the public ones yielded a cumulative frequency that identified carriers of CMV plus the relevant HLA. What dominated the ex vivo response were HLA-C-restricted CMV-specific TCR beta clonotypes.

The specimen was CD8+ T cells from cultured PBMCs, collected from culture after CMV antigen stimulation. V gene TRBV7-2 combines with J gene TRBJ1-4; D perhaps matches TRBD1 (6 bases). This sequence originates from a human donor in good health (CMV status not recorded). Some clones in this sample may be carry-over from other donors' samples. CDR3 DNA: TGTGCCAGCAGCTTGGACCAGACAGGTTCCGCAACTAATGAAAAACTGTTTTTT. Its translation: CASSLDQTGSATNEKLFF. Full variable domain (rest looked up from reference TRBV7-2 and TRBJ1-4): GAGVSQSPSNKVTEKGKDVELRCDPISGHTALYWYRQSLGQGLEFLIYFQGNSAPDKSGLPSDRFSAERTGGSVSTLTIQRTQQEDSAVYLCASSLDQTGSATNEKLFFGSGTQLSVL.